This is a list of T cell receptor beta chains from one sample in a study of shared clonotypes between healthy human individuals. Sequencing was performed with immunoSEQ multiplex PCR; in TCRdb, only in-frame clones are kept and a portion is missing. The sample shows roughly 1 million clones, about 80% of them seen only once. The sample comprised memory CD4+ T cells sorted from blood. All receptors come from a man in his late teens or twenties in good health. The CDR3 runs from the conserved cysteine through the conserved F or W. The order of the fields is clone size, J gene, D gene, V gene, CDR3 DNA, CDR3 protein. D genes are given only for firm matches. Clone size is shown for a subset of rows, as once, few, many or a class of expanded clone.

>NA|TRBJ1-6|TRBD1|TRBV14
TGTGCCAGCAGCTCACGACAGGGGGTACCCCTCCACTTT
CASSSRQGVPLHF
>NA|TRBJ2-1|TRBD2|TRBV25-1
TGTGCCAGCAGCCGACTAGCGGGGGGGTTCGATGAGCAGTTCTTC
CASSRLAGGFDEQFF
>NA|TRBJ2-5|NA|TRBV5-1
TGCGCCAGCAGCTTGGGTAGGGCTCAAGAGACCCAGTACTTC
CASSLGRAQETQYF
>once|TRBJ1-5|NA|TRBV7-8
TGTGCCAGCAGCATTCAGGGTGGGAGCAATCAGCCCCAGCATTTT
CASSIQGGSNQPQHF
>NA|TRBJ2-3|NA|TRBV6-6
TGTGCCAGCAGTTACTCGCATAGTTATACGCAGTATTTT
CASSYSHSYTQYF
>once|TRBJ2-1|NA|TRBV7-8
TGTGCCAGCAGCTCGGATGGCTCCTACAATGAGCAGTTCTTC
CASSSDGSYNEQFF
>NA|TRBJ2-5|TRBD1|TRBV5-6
TGTGCCAGCAGCTTGACGACAGGGGTGGGAGAGACCCAGTACTTC
CASSLTTGVGETQYF
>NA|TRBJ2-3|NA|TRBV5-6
TGTGCCAGCAGCTTGATAGCAGGCAGCACAGATACGCAGTATTTT
CASSLIAGSTDTQYF
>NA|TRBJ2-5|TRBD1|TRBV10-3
TGTGCCATCAGTGAAGGGACAGGTGAAAGAGAGACCCAGTACTTC
CAISEGTGERETQYF
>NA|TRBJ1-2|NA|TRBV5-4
TGTGCCAGCAGCTTGGTTGGGACGTATGGCTACACCTTC
CASSLVGTYGYTF
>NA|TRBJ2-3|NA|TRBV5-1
TGCGCCAGCAGCTTGGTTCCGGGCTCCGCTAGCACAGATACGCAGTATTTT
CASSLVPGSASTDTQYF
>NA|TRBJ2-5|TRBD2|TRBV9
TGTGCCAGCAGCCCCGGGACTAGCGGGAGGATGGCCCAGTACTTC
CASSPGTSGRMAQYF
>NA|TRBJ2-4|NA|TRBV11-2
TGTGCCAGCAGCGTGTCAGGGGTTGCCAAAAACATTCAGTACTTC
CASSVSGVAKNIQYF
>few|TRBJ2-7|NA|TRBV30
TGTGCCTGGAGTGGGAACTACGAGCAGTACTTC
CAWSGNYEQYF
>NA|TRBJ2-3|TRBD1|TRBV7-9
TGTGCCAGCAGCCGACAGGGGATGGCAGATACGCAGTATTTT
CASSRQGMADTQYF
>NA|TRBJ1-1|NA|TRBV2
TGTGCCAGCAGTCGTCTCATGAACACTGAAGCTTTCTTT
CASSRLMNTEAFF
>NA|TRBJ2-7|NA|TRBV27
TGTGCCACCAGGCACAGAGCCTACGAGCAGTACTTC
CATRHRAYEQYF